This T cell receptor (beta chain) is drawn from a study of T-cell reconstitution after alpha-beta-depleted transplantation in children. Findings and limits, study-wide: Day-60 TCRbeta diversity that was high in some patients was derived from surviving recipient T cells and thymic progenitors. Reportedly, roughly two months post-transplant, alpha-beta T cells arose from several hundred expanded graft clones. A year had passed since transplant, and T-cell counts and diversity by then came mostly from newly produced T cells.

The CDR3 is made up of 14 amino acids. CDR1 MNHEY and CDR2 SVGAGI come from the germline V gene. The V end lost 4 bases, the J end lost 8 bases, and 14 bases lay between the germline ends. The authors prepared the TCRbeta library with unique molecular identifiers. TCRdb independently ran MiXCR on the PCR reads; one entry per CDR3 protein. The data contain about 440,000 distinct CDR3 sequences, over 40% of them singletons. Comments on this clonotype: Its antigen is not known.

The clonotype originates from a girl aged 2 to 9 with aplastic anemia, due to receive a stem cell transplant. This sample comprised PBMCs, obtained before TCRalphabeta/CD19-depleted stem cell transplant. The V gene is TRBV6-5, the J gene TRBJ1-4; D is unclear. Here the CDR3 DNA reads TGTGCCAGCAGTTCTCACGGACTTGGAGAAAAACTGTTTTTT. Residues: CASSSHGLGEKLFF.